The 8 T cell receptor beta chains below were found in one sample sequenced in a study of T cell responses to AZD1222 COVID-19 vaccine. Using immunoSEQ multiplex PCR, the repertoire was profiled, and TCRdb retains in-frame clones only, with some absent. The sample consists of 100,000 or so clones, less than 95% of them appearing once. The sample consisted of peripheral blood, taken on day 0 of AZD1222 vaccination. These receptors were taken from an adult in good health.

This clone was counted once. The chain couples TRBV5-8 to TRBJ1-5; D unresolved. Trimming left V 0 bases short and J 5 bases short, with 6 bases between. CDR3 length: 13 residues. The germline V gene encodes CDR1 SGHTS and CDR2 YDEGEE. The CDR3 DNA is TGTGCCAGCAGCTTGGATCCTGATCAGCCCCAGCATTTT. It translates to CASSLDPDQPQHF. The full variable domain, completed using reference TRBV5-8 and TRBJ1-5, is EAGVTQSPTHLIKTRGQQATLRCSPISGHTSVYWYQQALGLGLQFLLWYDEGEERNRGNFPPRFSGRQFPNYSSELNVNALELEDSALYLCASSLDPDQPQHFGDGTRLSIL.

The rearrangement uses TRBV4-1 and TRBJ2-3, with D perhaps assigned TRBD1 or TRBD2 (5 bases each). V shed 4 bases and J shed 2 bases, with 13 bases lying between them. Germline V gene lookup returns CDR1 MGHRA and CDR2 YSYEKL. The CDR3 covers 15 residues. CDR3 coding DNA: TGCGCCAGCAGCCCGACTACCGGGGCCACAGATACGCAGTATTTT. Translated: CASSPTTGATDTQYF.

The chain carries TRBV20-1 and TRBJ1-2; D is undetermined. This CDR3 contains 10 residues. The V and J ends lost 6 bases and 5 bases respectively, with 7 bases between them. The V gene's germline CDR1 is DFQATT and CDR2 SNEGSKA (reference sequence). CDR3 region: CSAPRYGYTF. CDR3 sequence (DNA): TGCAGTGCGCCAAGGTATGGCTACACCTTC.

This clone was seen more than once but under ten times. The CDR3 region is CASSYDRAGNTIYF. CDR3 sequence (DNA): TGTGCCAGCAGTTACGACAGGGCTGGAAACACCATATATTTT. The chain uses TRBV6-5 and TRBJ1-3; 7 bases fit TRBD1. This CDR3 is built from 14 residues. CDR1 MNHEY and CDR2 SVGAGI come from the germline V gene. With V trimmed by 2 bases and J by 2 bases, 0 bases remained unmatched.

The chain combines TRBV4-1 with TRBJ1-4; D unclear. Germline V gene sequence: CDR1 MGHRA, CDR2 YSYEKL. The CDR3 is made up of 16 amino acids. V gave up 0 bases and J gave up 5 bases, with 13 bases separating them. CDR3 sequence: CASSQDRTTFNEKLFF. CDR3 DNA: TGCGCCAGCAGCCAAGACAGGACCACCTTCAATGAAAAACTGTTTTTT.

This clone appeared a single time. The chain joins TRBV5-1 to TRBJ2-3; 8 nucleotides line up with TRBD2. V lost 3 bases and J lost 6; bases outside the gene matches: 6. From germline, CDR1 is SGHRS and CDR2 YFSETQ. This CDR3 contains 14 residues. The CDR3 nucleotides read TGCGCCAGCAGCTCCGGGACTAGGGGCGATACGCAGTATTTT. Translated: CASSSGTRGDTQYF. Using reference TRBV5-1 and TRBJ2-3 for the parts outside the CDR3, the full variable domain is KAGVTQTPRYLIKTRGQQVTLSCSPISGHRSVSWYQQTPGQGLQFLFEYFSETQRNKGNFPGRFSGRQFSNSRSEMNVSTLELGDSALYLCASSSGTRGDTQYFGPGTRLTVL.

The V call is TRBV5-8, the J call TRBJ1-1; possible D gene TRBD1, 5 bases. The CDR3 runs to 15 residues. Per the germline V gene, CDR1 is SGHTS and CDR2 is YDEGEE. Deletions cut 4 bases from V and 8 bases from J, with 21 bases between. The CDR3 is CASSLERRGGEEAFF. The CDR3 DNA follows: TGTGCCAGCAGCCTAGAAAGGCGGGGAGGGGAAGAAGCTTTCTTT.

V is TRBV5-1 and J is TRBJ2-2; 10 bases are a match to TRBD2. Per germline, CDR1 SGHRS and CDR2 YFSETQ. V shed 4 bases and J 2 bases; nucleotides not matched to a gene: 5. The CDR3 spans 16 residues. CDR3 in amino acids: CASSPTSGVNTGELFF. In DNA, the CDR3 is TGCGCCAGCAGCCCTACTAGCGGGGTTAACACCGGGGAGCTGTTTTTT.